What follows are 13 T cell receptor beta chains derived from one specimen sequenced in a study of blood T cell repertoires in COVID-19. Measured with immunoSEQ multiplex PCR; TCRdb has only the in-frame clones, and not every one. The sample carries under 130,000 clones, nearly 90% recorded once. The source material was peripheral blood. Receptor source: a man in his fifties in a cohort sampled during active COVID-19.

The genes are TRBV11-2 and TRBJ2-3; possible D gene TRBD2, 7 bases. V was clipped by 1 base and J by 4 bases, with 15 bases between them. Germline CDR1 reads SGHAT; CDR2 reads FQNNGV. The CDR3 has 16 amino acids. The CDR3 spells CASSLGPGGGSDTQYF. CDR3 sequence (DNA): TGTGCCAGCAGCTTAGGCCCCGGCGGGGGCTCAGATACGCAGTATTTT. The full variable domain, rest sourced from reference TRBV11-2 and TRBJ2-3, is EAGVAQSPRYKIIEKRQSVAFWCNPISGHATLYWYQQILGQGPKLLIQFQNNGVVDDSQLPKDRFSAERLKGVDSTLKIQPAKLEDSAVYLCASSLGPGGGSDTQYFGPGTRLTVL.

V usage is TRBV6-9 and J usage is TRBJ1-5, with 7 bases fitting TRBD1. CDR1 is MNHGY, CDR2 SVAAGI, per germline. V dropped 5 bases and J dropped 0; count of bases not matched to a gene: 10. This CDR3 region has 17 residues. As DNA, the CDR3 is TGTGCCAGCAGTACCCGGGACAGAAAGTATAGCAATCAGCCCCAGCATTTT. It specifies CASSTRDRKYSNQPQHF.

This clone was detected only once. The rearrangement links TRBV9 to TRBJ2-1, with 14 bases aligning to TRBD2. The germline V gene encodes CDR1 SGDLS and CDR2 YYNGEE. The length of the CDR3 is 17 residues. The ends lost 0 bases at V and 5 bases at J; junction bases unmatched: 4. The CDR3 sequence is CASSVGPGLAGDNEQFF. CDR3 bases: TGTGCCAGCAGCGTAGGGCCGGGACTAGCGGGGGACAATGAGCAGTTCTTC.

The chain uses TRBV10-3 and TRBJ2-7, with D hard to call. The V and J ends lost 7 bases and 1 base respectively, with 14 bases between them. Per the germline V gene, CDR1 is ENHRY and CDR2 is SYGVKD. This CDR3 comprises 14 residues. CDR3 residues: CAIKNSSSSYEQYF. Written as DNA, the CDR3 is TGTGCCATCAAAAATTCCAGTTCATCCTACGAGCAGTACTTC.

The chain is built from TRBV6-6 and TRBJ1-1; D is perhaps TRBD1 (6 bases). The germline V gene encodes CDR1 MNHNY and CDR2 SVGAGI (reference sequence). Trimming took 4 bases from V and 5 from J, leaving 11 bases between them. The CDR3 runs 13 residues. The CDR3 sequence is CASSLQGNTEAFF. CDR3 DNA sequence: TGTGCCAGCAGTTTACAGGGAAATACTGAAGCTTTCTTT.

The chain joins TRBV5-6 to TRBJ1-2, with 8 positions matching TRBD1. Trimming removed 4 bases from V and 5 bases from J; junction bases left unmatched: 4. CDR3 length: 13 amino acids. Germline V lookup: CDR1 SGHDT, CDR2 YYEEEE. This CDR3 reads CASSLGTGYGYTF. CDR3 DNA sequence: TGTGCCAGCAGCCTTGGGACAGGTTATGGCTACACCTTC.

The chain recombines TRBV28 with TRBJ2-1; 8 bases map to TRBD2. The CDR3 is made up of 16 amino acids. With V trimmed by 2 bases and J by 3 bases, 6 bases remained unmatched. Germline assignment: CDR1 MDHEN and CDR2 SYDVKM. The CDR3 loop reads CASSLLTSGYYNEQFF. The CDR3 nucleotides read TGTGCCAGCAGTTTACTTACTAGCGGATACTACAATGAGCAGTTCTTC.

The chain recombines TRBV9 with TRBJ1-2, with 9 bases lining up with TRBD1. The junction had 8 bases not matched to a gene; V was cut back by 2 bases and J by 9 bases. This CDR3 contains 14 residues. Germline V gives CDR1 SGDLS, CDR2 YYNGEE. The CDR3 DNA reads TGTGCCAGCAGCGTTCCGGGACAGGGTTATCGCTACACCTTC. Protein sequence: CASSVPGQGYRYTF.

The sample holds a few counts of this clone. The rearrangement joins TRBV19 to TRBJ1-2, with 9 bases identical to TRBD1. J was trimmed by 2 bases and V by 1 base; bases with no gene match: 2. CDR1 is LNHDA and CDR2 is SQIVND in the germline V gene (reference sequence). The CDR3 has 15 residues. Written as DNA, the CDR3 is TGTGCCAGTAGTATAGTTGGGACAGGGAACTATGGCTACACCTTC. As protein: CASSIVGTGNYGYTF.

This clone appeared a few times. The chain recombines TRBV6-5 with TRBJ2-7, with D possibly being TRBD1 (6 bases). The CDR3 sequence is 16 residues long. The V gene lost 4 bases and the J gene lost 4 bases, with 20 bases spanning the gap. The germline CDR1 and CDR2 sequences are MNHEY and SVGAGI. For the CDR3, the DNA is TGTGCCAGCAGTTCCGCCCGGGACAAGAAGGGATACGAGCAGTACGTC. As protein: CASSSARDKKGYEQYV.

The chain couples TRBV19 to TRBJ2-3, with D perhaps TRBD2 (6 bases). V lost 10 bases, J lost 6 bases, and 14 bases lay in between. This CDR3 is built from 12 residues. Germline assignment: CDR1 LNHDA and CDR2 SQIVND (reference sequence). CDR3 residues: CATRGSPDTQYF. The DNA for the CDR3 is TGTGCCACCCGGGGGTCTCCGGATACGCAGTATTTT.

This chain uses TRBV5-1 with TRBJ2-7; possibly TRBD1 for D (6 bases). V was trimmed by 0 bases and J by 3 bases, leaving 13 bases between them. CDR1 is SGHRS and CDR2 is YFSETQ in the germline V gene. This CDR3 contains 15 residues. CDR3 in amino acids: CASSLEPGHYYEQYV. CDR3 DNA: TGCGCCAGCAGCTTGGAGCCGGGACATTACTACGAGCAGTACGTC.

This clone was detected only once. This chain uses TRBV2 with TRBJ2-1, with 8 nucleotides matching TRBD1. Germline V gene sequence: CDR1 SNHLY, CDR2 FYNNEI. V shed 9 bases and J 0 bases; nucleotides not matched to a gene: 7. The length of the CDR3 is 15 residues. The CDR3: CASNFDRGSYNEQFF. The CDR3 nucleotides read TGTGCCAGTAACTTTGACAGGGGCTCCTACAATGAGCAGTTCTTC.